This entry describes one T cell receptor (beta chain). Antigen unknown. Treatment reported: roughly 18 received Ad26.COV2.S at low or high dose, single or two shots; several received placebo; per-sample allocation not given. Sampling took place 63 days after the first vaccine or placebo injection. This person who donated was an adult of 18-55 years in Boston. Profiled with immunoSEQ multiplex PCR; TCRdb holds only in-frame clones, not every one. The sample shows about 350,000 clones, around 88% of them seen only once. The data derive from a study of Ad26.COV2.S vaccination and SARS-CoV-2 variants. The overall study: By the intramuscular route, Ad26.COV2.S was given once, or twice 56 days apart.

V was pared by 4 bases and J by 5 bases, with 15 bases between. Per the germline V gene, CDR1 is LGHNA and CDR2 is YNFKEQ. CDR3 length: 15 residues. Study outcomes and limitations: Marked by substantial breadth, spike-specific CD8+ and CD4+ T cell responses were reportedly seen after vaccination. Greater spike-specific TCR breadth was seen in vaccine recipients than in placebo recipients.

This TCR came from a person aged 18-60 years who received the Ad26.COV2.S COVID-19 vaccine or a placebo. The sequences come from peripheral blood, collected in a trial of Ad26.COV2.S vaccine versus placebo. The rearrangement links TRBV4-2 to TRBJ2-1; TRBD2 is a possible D gene (7 bases). The CDR3 nucleotides read TGTGCCAGCAGCCTGGTAAGCGGGACAAACAATGAGCAGTTCTTC. It is translated as CASSLVSGTNNEQFF.